What follows are 18 T cell receptor beta chains derived from one specimen sequenced in a study of blood T cell repertoires in COVID-19. Some clones are missing from TCRdb's copy, which holds only in-frame ones; the method was immunoSEQ multiplex PCR. This table has fewer than 450,000 clones, around 91% appearing once. The sequencing input was PBMCs or T cells enriched from blood (not recorded which). The source of these receptors is a man younger than 30 who had recovered from COVID-19.

The rearrangement links TRBV4-2 to TRBJ2-5, with 7 bases fitting TRBD1. With 3 bases clipped from V and 3 bases from J, the junction kept 7 bases outside the gene matches. The length of the CDR3 is 15 residues. Germline-derived CDR1 and CDR2 are LGHNA and YNFKEQ. CDR3 sequence (DNA): TGTGCCAGCAGCCAGGAAGGGACAGAAAAAGAGACCCAGTACTTC. As protein: CASSQEGTEKETQYF.

The rearrangement joins TRBV7-6 to TRBJ1-2; no firm D call. Germline V gene sequence: CDR1 SGHVS, CDR2 FNYEAQ. The CDR3 runs to 14 residues. V lost 2 bases and J lost 2, with 9 bases in between. CDR3 in amino acids: CASSLRQANYGYTF. The CDR3 DNA is TGTGCCAGCAGCTTACGGCAGGCCAACTATGGCTACACCTTC.

This clone has only a few counts. The chain has TRBV7-9 and TRBJ2-7, with 10 positions matching TRBD2. The CDR3 loop spans 14 amino acids. Germline values: CDR1 SEHNR, CDR2 FQNEAQ (reference sequence). V trimming: 1 base; J trimming: 6 bases; junction bases outside the gene matches: 3. The CDR3 reads CASSLESSGSEQYF. CDR3 coding DNA: TGTGCCAGCAGCTTAGAGTCTAGCGGGAGCGAGCAGTACTTC.

The rearrangement links TRBV2 to TRBJ2-3; 8 positions match TRBD2. Trimming cost V 7 bases and J 8 bases; bases outside gene matches: 14. Germline loops: CDR1 SNHLY, CDR2 FYNNEI. The CDR3 sequence is 15 residues long. Here the CDR3 reads CASILRGAGGGTQYF. CDR3 sequence (DNA): TGTGCCAGCATTCTCCGGGGGGCGGGAGGCGGTACGCAGTATTTT. Full variable domain (rest looked up from reference TRBV2 and TRBJ2-3): EPEVTQTPSHQVTQMGQEVILRCVPISNHLYFYWYRQILGQKVEFLVSFYNNEISEKSEIFDDQFSVERPDGSNFTLKIRSTKLEDSAMYFCASILRGAGGGTQYFGPGTRLTVL.

The V and J genes are TRBV5-6 and TRBJ2-3; a weak D match, TRBD2 (6 bases). V lost 5 bases, J lost 5 bases, and 15 bases lay in between. This CDR3 has 14 amino acids. Germline V gives CDR1 SGHDT, CDR2 YYEEEE. CDR3 protein: CASRAYGGIDTQYF. For the CDR3, the DNA is TGTGCCAGCAGGGCTTACGGGGGAATAGATACGCAGTATTTT.

The chain links TRBV10-1 to TRBJ1-2, with D maybe TRBD1 (5 bases). From germline, CDR1 is WNHNN and CDR2 SYGVQD (reference sequence). V was trimmed by 4 bases and J by 2 bases, leaving 8 bases between them. The CDR3 runs 13 residues. The CDR3 coding sequence is TGCGCCAGCAGTGCGGGGGAGAACTATGGCTACACCTTC. Translating gives CASSAGENYGYTF.

The chain employs TRBV19 and TRBJ2-1; no clear D. The CDR3 spans 15 residues. The V end was cut by 2 bases, the J end by 5 bases, with 13 bases between. Germline V lookup: CDR1 LNHDA, CDR2 SQIVND (reference sequence). For the CDR3, the DNA is TGTGCCAGTAGTATAACGGGTCTAGTGAACAATGAGCAGTTCTTC. Its protein is CASSITGLVNNEQFF.

V and J are TRBV5-6 and TRBJ2-1, with D possibly TRBD2 on 6 matching bases. The CDR3 is made up of 14 amino acids. With 2 bases removed from V and 2 bases from J, the gap between germline ends came to 8 bases. The V gene's germline CDR1 is SGHDT and CDR2 YYEEEE. The CDR3 reads CASSFGGTYNEQFF. The CDR3 DNA is TGTGCCAGCAGCTTCGGCGGGACCTACAATGAGCAGTTCTTC.

The chain is built from TRBV13 and TRBJ1-3; possibly TRBD1 for D (6 bases). This CDR3 has 16 residues. The germline V and J ends were trimmed by 5 bases and 2 bases, with 16 bases remaining between them. The germline CDR1 and CDR2 sequences are PRHDT and FYEKMQ (reference sequence). The chain's CDR3 is CASSNIGGFTGNTIYF. The CDR3 DNA reads as TGTGCCAGCAGCAACATAGGGGGATTTACTGGAAACACCATATATTTT.

The gene calls are TRBV18 and TRBJ2-5; the D is unclear. V was pared by 2 bases and J by 2 bases, with 15 bases between. Germline V CDR1 and CDR2: KGHSH, LQKENI. This CDR3 contains 16 residues. The CDR3 sequence: CASSPSNQRQQETQYF. In DNA form, the CDR3 reads TGTGCCAGCTCACCAAGTAACCAGAGACAACAAGAGACCCAGTACTTC.

The chain employs TRBV9 and TRBJ2-7; 14 bases line up with TRBD2. The CDR3 is 15 amino acids. J gave up 4 bases and V 4 bases, and 4 bases lay outside the gene matches. Per germline, CDR1 SGDLS and CDR2 YYNGEE. The CDR3 bases are TGTGCCAGCAGCCCGACTAGCGGGAGGGGGTACGAGCAGTACTTC. Translation: CASSPTSGRGYEQYF.

This sequence joins TRBV5-1 and TRBJ2-7, with 7 bases that match TRBD1. Germline trimming cut 0 bases from V and 2 bases from J; bases unmatched to any gene: 5. This CDR3 region has 15 residues. Germline CDR1 SGHRS, CDR2 YFSETQ. The CDR3 here is CASSLVQGPTYEQYF. CDR3 coding DNA: TGCGCCAGCAGCTTGGTACAGGGGCCTACCTACGAGCAGTACTTC.

The chain couples TRBV3-1 (or the pseudogene TRBV3-2) to TRBJ1-5; D gene unclear. V was cut by 2 bases and J by 6 bases, with 8 bases left in between. This CDR3 is 13 amino acids long. Germline CDR1 reads LGHDT; CDR2 reads YNNKEL (reference sequence). The CDR3 DNA sequence: TGTGCCAGCAGCCAATCACAGTCTCAGCCCCAGCATTTT. Amino acids: CASSQSQSQPQHF.

This chain connects TRBV28 to TRBJ1-4; 8 bases are a match to TRBD1. V shed 10 bases, J shed 5 bases, and the junction held 9 bases outside the gene matches. This CDR3 region has 14 residues. Germline V gene sequence: CDR1 MDHEN, CDR2 SYDVKM. The CDR3 bases are TGTGCCACCCGGACAGGGCTGGGCAATGAAAAACTGTTTTTT. It is translated as CATRTGLGNEKLFF. Drawing the rest from reference TRBV28 and TRBJ1-4, the complete variable domain is DVKVTQSSRYLVKRTGEKVFLECVQDMDHENMFWYRQDPGLGLRLIYFSYDVKMKEKGDIPEGYSVSREKKERFSLILESASTNQTSMYLCATRTGLGNEKLFFGSGTQLSVL.

The CDR3 loop reads CASSLVSSGRATDTQYF. The CDR3 bases are TGCGCCAGCAGCTTGGTTTCTAGCGGGAGGGCCACAGATACGCAGTATTTT. This chain uses TRBV5-1 with TRBJ2-3; 12 bases map to TRBD2. The germline V gene encodes CDR1 SGHRS and CDR2 YFSETQ. The V and J ends lost 0 bases and 2 bases, in that order; junction bases with no gene match: 4. The CDR3 runs to 17 residues.

V is TRBV10-3 and J is TRBJ1-1; D possibly corresponds to TRBD1 (6 bases). This CDR3 has 14 amino acids. Germline V gene lookup returns CDR1 ENHRY and CDR2 SYGVKD. With 10 bases removed from V and 1 base from J, the gap between germline ends came to 16 bases. For the CDR3, the DNA is TGTGCCACCATCAGGGGCTTGGGGAACACTGAAGCTTTCTTT. Amino acids: CATIRGLGNTEAFF.

The chain recombines TRBV14 with TRBJ1-1; D is uncertain. The CDR3 is made up of 12 amino acids. Deletions cut 1 base from V and 11 bases from J, with 11 bases between. Germline CDR1 reads SGHDN; CDR2 reads FVKESK. The CDR3 sequence: CASSQGGRSAFF. CDR3 DNA: TGTGCCAGCAGCCAAGGAGGGCGGTCGGCTTTCTTT. Drawing the rest from reference TRBV14 and TRBJ1-1, the complete variable domain is EAGVTQFPSHSVIEKGQTVTLRCDPISGHDNLYWYRRVMGKEIKFLLHFVKESKQDESGMPNNRFLAERTGGTYSTLKVQPAELEDSGVYFCASSQGGRSAFFGQGTRLTVV.

J is TRBJ1-4 and V is TRBV14; the match to TRBD1 covers 7 bases. Germline assignment: CDR1 SGHDN and CDR2 FVKESK. CDR3 size: 16 residues. Losses at the gene ends were 1 base for V and 4 bases for J; bases not matched to a gene: 6. CDR3 loop: CASSQAAGTVNEKLFF. CDR3 DNA: TGTGCCAGCAGCCAAGCCGCCGGGACAGTTAATGAAAAACTGTTTTTT.